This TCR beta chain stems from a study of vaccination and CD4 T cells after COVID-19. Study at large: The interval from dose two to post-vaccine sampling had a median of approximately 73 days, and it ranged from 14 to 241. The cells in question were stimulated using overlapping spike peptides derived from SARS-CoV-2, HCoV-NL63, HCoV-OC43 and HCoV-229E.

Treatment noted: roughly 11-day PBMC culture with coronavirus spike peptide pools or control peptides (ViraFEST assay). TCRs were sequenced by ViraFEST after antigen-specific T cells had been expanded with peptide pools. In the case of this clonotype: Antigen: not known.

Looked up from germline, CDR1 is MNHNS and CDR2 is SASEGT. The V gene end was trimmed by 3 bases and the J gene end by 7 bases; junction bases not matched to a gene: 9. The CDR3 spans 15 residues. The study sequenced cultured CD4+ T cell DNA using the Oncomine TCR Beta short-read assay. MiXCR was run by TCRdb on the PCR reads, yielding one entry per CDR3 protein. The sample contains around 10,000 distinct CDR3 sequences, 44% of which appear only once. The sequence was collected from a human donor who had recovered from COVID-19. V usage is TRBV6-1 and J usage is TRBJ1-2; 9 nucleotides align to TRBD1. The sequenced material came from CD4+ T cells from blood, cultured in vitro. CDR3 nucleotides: TGTGCCAGCAGTGACCTGGGACAGGGAGGGAGTGGCTACACCTTC. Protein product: CASSDLGQGGSGYTF.